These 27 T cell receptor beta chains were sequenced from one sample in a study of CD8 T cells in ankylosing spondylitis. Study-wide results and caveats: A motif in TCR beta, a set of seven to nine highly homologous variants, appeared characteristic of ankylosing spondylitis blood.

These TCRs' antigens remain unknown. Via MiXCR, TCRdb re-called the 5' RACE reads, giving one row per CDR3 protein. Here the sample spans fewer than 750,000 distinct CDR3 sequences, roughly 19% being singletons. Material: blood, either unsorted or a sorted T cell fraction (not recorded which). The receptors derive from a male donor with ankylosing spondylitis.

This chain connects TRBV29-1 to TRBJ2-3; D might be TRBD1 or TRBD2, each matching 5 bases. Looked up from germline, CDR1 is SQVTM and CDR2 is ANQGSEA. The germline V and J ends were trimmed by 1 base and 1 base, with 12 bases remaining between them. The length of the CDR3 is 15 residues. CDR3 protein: CSVEVAGSGTDTQYF. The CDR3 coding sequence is TGCAGCGTTGAAGTGGCAGGGAGCGGCACAGATACGCAGTATTTT.

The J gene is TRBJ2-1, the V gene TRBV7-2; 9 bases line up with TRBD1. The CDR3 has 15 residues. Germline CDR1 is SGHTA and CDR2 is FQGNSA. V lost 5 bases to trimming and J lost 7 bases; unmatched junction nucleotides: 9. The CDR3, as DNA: TGTGCCAGCAGCCCTAGCTTGGGACAGGGAAATGAGCAGTTCTTC. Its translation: CASSPSLGQGNEQFF.

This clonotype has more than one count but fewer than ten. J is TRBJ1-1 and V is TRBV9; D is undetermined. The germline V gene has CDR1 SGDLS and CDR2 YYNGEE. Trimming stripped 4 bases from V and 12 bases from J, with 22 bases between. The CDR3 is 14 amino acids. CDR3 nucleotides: TGTGCCAGCAGCTCCCCCCGAGGGCTCCAGAGGCCTTTCTTT. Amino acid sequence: CASSSPRGLQRPFF.

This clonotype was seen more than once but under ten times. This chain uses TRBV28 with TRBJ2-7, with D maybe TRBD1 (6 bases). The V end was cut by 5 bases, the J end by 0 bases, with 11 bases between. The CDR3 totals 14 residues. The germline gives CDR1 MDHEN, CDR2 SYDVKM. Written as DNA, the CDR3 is TGTGCCAGCAGTAGGACAGTTCTCTCCTACGAGCAGTACTTC. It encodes CASSRTVLSYEQYF. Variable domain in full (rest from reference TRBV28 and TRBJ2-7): DVKVTQSSRYLVKRTGEKVFLECVQDMDHENMFWYRQDPGLGLRLIYFSYDVKMKEKGDIPEGYSVSREKKERFSLILESASTNQTSMYLCASSRTVLSYEQYFGPGTRLTVT.

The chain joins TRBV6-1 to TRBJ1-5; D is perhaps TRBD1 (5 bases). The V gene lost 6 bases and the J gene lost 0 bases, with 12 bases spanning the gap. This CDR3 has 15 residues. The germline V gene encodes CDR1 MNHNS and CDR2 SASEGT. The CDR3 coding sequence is TGTGCCAGCAGGCTCCTTGACAGTAGCAATCAGCCCCAGCATTTT. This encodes CASRLLDSSNQPQHF.

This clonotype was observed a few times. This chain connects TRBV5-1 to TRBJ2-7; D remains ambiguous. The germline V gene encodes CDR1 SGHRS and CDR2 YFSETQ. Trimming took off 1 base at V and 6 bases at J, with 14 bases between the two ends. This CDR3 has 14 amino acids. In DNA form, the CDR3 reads TGCGCCAGCAGCTTGAAGGGTATGGGTCTCGAGCAGTACTTC. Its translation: CASSLKGMGLEQYF.

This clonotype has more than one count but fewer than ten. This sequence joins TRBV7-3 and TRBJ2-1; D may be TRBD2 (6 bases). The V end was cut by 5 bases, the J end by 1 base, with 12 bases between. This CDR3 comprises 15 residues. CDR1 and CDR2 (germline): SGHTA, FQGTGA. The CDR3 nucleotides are TGTGCCAGCAGCGGGGACTTATCGTCCTACAATGAGCAGTTCTTC. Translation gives CASSGDLSSYNEQFF.

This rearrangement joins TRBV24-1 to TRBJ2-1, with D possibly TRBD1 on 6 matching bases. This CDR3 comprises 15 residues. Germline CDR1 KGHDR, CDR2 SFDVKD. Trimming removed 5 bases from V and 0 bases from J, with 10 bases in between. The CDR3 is CATSVRGSSYNEQFF. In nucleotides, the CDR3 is TGTGCCACCAGTGTAAGGGGGAGCTCCTACAATGAGCAGTTCTTC.

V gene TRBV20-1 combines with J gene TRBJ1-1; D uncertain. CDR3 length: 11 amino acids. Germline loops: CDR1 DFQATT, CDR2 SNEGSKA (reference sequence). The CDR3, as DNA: TGCAGAGGCAGTTCGGGCACTGAAGCTTTCTTT. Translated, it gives CRGSSGTEAFF.

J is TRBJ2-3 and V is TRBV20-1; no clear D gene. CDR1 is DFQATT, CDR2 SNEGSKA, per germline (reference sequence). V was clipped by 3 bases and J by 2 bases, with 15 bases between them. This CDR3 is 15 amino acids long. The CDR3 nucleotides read TGCAGTGCTAGTGGAGTTAAGTCTGTCACAGATACGCAGTATTTT. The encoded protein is CSASGVKSVTDTQYF.

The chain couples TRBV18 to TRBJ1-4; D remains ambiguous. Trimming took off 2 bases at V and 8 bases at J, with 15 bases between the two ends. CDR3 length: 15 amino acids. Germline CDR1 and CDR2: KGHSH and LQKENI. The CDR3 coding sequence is TGTGCCAGCTCACCAGCGGACGGGAGAAGAGAAAAACTGTTTTTT. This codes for CASSPADGRREKLFF.

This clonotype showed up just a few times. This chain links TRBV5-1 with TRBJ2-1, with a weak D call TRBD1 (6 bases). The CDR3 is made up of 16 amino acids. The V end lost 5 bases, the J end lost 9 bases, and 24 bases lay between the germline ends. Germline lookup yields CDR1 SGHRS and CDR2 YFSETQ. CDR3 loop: CASRSTGLQLGTEQFF. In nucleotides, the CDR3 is TGCGCCAGCAGGTCGACAGGACTTCAACTAGGCACTGAGCAGTTCTTC.

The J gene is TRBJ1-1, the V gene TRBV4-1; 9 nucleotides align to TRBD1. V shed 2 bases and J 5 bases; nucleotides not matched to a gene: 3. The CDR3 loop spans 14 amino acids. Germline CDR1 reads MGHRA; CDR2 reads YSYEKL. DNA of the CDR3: TGCGCCAGCAGCCAATTGACAGGGGGGACTGAAGCTTTCTTT. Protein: CASSQLTGGTEAFF.

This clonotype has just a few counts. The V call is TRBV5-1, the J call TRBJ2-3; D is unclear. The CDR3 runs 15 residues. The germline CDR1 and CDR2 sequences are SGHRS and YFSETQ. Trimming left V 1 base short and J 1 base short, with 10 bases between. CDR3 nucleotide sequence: TGCGCCAGCAGCTTGCTGACCACCCGCACAGATACGCAGTATTTT. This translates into CASSLLTTRTDTQYF.

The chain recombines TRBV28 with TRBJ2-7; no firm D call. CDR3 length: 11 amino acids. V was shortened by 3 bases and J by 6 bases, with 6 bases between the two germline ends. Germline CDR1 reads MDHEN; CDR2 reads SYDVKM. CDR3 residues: CASSLAFEQYF. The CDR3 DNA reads TGTGCCAGCAGTTTGGCCTTCGAGCAGTACTTC.

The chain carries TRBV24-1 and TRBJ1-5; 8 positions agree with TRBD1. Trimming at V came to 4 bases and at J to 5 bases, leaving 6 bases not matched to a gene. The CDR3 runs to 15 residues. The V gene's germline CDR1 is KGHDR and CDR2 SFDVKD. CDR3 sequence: CATSDHGTGDQPQHF. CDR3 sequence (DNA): TGTGCCACCAGTGACCATGGGACAGGCGATCAGCCCCAGCATTTT.

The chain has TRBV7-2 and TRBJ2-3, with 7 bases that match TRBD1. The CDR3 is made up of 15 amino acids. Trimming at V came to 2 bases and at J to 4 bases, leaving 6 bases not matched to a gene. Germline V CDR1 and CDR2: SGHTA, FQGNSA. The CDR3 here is CASSLPTTGSDTQYF. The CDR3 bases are TGTGCCAGCAGCTTACCAACGACAGGGTCAGATACGCAGTATTTT.

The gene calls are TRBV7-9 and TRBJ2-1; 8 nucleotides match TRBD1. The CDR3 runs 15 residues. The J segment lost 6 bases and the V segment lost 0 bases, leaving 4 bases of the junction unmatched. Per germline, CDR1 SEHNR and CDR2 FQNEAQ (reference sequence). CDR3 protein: CASSLAQGARNEQFF. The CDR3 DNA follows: TGTGCCAGCAGCTTAGCGCAGGGGGCGCGCAATGAGCAGTTCTTC.

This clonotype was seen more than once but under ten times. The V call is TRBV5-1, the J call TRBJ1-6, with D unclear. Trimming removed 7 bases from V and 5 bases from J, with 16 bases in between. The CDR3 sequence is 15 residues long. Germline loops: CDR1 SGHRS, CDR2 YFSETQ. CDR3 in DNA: TGCGCCAGCCCAGGATGGGGAGGGAATAATTCACCCCTCCACTTT. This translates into CASPGWGGNNSPLHF.

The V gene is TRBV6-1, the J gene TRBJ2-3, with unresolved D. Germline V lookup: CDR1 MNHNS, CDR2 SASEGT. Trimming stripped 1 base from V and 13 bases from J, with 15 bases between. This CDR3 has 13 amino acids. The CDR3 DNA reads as TGTGCCAGCAGTGAAGTTGTTAGCCCCAAGAAGTATTTT. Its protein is CASSEVVSPKKYF.

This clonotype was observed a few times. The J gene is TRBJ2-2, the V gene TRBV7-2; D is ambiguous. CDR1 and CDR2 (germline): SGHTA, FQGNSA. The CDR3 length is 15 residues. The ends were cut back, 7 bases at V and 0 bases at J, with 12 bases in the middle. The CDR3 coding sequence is TGTGCCAGCACCCGGGCACTTGCGAACACCGGGGAGCTGTTTTTT. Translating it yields CASTRALANTGELFF.

The CDR3 reads CASSQFATDTGELFF. The CDR3 DNA sequence: TGCGCCAGCAGCCAATTCGCGACGGACACCGGGGAGCTGTTTTTT. The J gene is TRBJ2-2, the V gene TRBV4-1; D not resolved. Germline loops: CDR1 MGHRA, CDR2 YSYEKL. V dropped 2 bases and J dropped 3 bases, with 10 bases sitting between them. This CDR3 is built from 15 residues.

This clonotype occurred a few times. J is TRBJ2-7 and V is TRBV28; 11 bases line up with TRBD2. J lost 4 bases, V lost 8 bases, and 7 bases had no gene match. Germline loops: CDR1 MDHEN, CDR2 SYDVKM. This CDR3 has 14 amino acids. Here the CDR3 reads CASHPGLAAYEQYF. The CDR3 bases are TGTGCCAGCCATCCGGGACTAGCGGCTTACGAGCAGTACTTC.

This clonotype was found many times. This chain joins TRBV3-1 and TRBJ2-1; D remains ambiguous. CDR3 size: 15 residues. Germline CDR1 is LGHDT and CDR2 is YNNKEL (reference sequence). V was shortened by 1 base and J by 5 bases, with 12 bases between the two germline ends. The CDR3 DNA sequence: TGTGCCAGCAGCCAAGGCGCTAATCCTGACAATGAGCAGTTCTTC. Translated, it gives CASSQGANPDNEQFF.

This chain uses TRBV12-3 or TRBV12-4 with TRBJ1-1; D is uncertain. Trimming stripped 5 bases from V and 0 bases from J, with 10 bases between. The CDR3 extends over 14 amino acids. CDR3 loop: CASSTRRLNTEAFF. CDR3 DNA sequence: TGTGCCAGCAGTACCAGACGGTTGAACACTGAAGCTTTCTTT.

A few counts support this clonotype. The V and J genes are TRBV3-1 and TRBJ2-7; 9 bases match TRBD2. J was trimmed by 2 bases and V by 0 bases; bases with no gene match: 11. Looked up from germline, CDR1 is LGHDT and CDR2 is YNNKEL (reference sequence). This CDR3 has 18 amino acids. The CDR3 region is CASSQDQASGISTYEQYF. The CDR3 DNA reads TGTGCCAGCAGCCAAGATCAGGCTAGCGGGATATCCACCTACGAGCAGTACTTC.

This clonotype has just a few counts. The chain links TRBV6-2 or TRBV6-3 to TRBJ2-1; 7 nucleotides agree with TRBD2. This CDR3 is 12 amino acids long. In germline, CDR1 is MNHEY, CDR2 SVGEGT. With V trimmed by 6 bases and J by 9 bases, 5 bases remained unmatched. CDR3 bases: TGTGCCAGCAGCCGACTAGCTTCTGAGCAGTTCTTC. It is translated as CASSRLASEQFF.